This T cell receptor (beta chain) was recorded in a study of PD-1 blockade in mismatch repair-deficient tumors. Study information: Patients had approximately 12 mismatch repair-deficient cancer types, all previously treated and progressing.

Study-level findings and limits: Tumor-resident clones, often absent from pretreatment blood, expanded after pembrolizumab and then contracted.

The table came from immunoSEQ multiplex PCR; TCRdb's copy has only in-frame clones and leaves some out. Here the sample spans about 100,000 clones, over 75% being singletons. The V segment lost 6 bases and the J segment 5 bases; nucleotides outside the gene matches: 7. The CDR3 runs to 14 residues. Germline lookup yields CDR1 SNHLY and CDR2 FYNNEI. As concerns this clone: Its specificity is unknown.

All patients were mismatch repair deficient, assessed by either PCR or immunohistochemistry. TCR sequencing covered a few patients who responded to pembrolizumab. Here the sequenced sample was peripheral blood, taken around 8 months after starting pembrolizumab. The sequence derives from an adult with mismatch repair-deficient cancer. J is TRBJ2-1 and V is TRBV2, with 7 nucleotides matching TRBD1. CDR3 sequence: CASRRTGGDNEQFF. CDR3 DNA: TGTGCCAGCAGACGGACAGGTGGGGACAATGAGCAGTTCTTC.